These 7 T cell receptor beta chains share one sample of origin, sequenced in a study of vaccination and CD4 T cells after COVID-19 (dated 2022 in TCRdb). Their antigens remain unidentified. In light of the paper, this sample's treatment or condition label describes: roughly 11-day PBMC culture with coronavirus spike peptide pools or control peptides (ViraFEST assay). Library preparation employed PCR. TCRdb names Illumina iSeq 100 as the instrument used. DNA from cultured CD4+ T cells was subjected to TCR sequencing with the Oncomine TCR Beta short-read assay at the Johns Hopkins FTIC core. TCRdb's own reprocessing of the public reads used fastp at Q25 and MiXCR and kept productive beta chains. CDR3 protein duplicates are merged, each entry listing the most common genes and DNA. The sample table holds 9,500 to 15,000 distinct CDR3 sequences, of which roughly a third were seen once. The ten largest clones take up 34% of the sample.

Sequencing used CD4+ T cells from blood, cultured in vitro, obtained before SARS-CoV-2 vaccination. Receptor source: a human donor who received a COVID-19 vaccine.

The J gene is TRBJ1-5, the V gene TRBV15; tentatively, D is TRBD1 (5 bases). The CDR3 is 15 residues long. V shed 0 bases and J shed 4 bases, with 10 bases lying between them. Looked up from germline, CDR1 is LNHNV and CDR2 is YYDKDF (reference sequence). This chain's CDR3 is CATSRDQEGNQPQHF. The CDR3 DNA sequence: TGTGCCACCAGCAGAGATCAAGAGGGGAATCAGCCCCAGCATTTT.

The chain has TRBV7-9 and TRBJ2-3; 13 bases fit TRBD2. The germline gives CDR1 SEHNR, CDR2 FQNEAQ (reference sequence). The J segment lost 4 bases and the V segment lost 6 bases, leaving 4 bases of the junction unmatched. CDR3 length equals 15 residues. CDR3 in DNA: TGTGCCAGCAGAACGACTAGCGGGGGGCCAGATACGCAGTATTTT. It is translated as CASRTTSGGPDTQYF. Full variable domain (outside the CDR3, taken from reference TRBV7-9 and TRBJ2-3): DTGVSQNPRHKITKRGQNVTFRCDPISEHNRLYWYRQTLGQGPEFLTYFQNEAQLEKSRLLSDRFSAERPKGSFSTLEIQRTEQGDSAMYLCASRTTSGGPDTQYFGPGTRLTVL.

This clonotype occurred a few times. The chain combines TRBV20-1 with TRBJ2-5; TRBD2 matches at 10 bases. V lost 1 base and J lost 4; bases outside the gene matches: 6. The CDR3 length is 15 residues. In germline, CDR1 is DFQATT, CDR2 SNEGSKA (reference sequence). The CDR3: CSARALAGFLETQYF. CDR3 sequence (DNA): TGCAGTGCTAGAGCACTAGCGGGGTTTTTAGAGACCCAGTACTTC.

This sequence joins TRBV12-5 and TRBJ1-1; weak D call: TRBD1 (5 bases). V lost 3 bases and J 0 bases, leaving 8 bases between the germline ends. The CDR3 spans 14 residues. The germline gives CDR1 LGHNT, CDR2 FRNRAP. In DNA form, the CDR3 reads TGTGCTAGTGGTTTAGGACACCTGAACACTGAAGCTTTCTTT. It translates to CASGLGHLNTEAFF. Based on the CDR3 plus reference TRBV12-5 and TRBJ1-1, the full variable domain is DARVTQTPRHKVTEMGQEVTMRCQPILGHNTVFWYRQTMMQGLELLAYFRNRAPLDDSGMPKDRFSAEMPDATLATLKIQPSEPRDSAVYFCASGLGHLNTEAFFGQGTRLTVV.

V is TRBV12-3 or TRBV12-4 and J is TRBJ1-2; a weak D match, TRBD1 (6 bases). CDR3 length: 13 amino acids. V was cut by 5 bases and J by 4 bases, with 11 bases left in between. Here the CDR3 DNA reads TGTGCCAGCAGTCCTGGACAGCTCTATGGCTACACCTTC. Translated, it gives CASSPGQLYGYTF.

Here the CDR3 reads CATSRELEGYTF. Written as DNA, the CDR3 is TGTGCCACCAGTAGGGAGTTAGAGGGCTACACCTTC. The chain uses TRBV24-1 and TRBJ1-2; D not certain. Germline CDR1 KGHDR, CDR2 SFDVKD. V was cut by 6 bases and J by 8 bases, with 12 bases left in between. The CDR3 is 12 amino acids.

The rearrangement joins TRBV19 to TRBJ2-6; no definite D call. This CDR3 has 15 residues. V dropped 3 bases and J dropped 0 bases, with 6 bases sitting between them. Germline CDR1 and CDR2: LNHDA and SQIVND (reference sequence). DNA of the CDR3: TGTGCCAGTAGTATCAGACACTCTGGGGCCAACGTCCTGACTTTC. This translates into CASSIRHSGANVLTF.